What follows are 32 T cell receptor beta chains derived from one specimen sequenced in a study of T cells in Graves' hyperthyroidism and ophthalmopathy. Amplification of TCR beta CDR3 regions was performed using RNA transcripts as template. TCR CDR3 regions were first amplified by RT-PCR with HTBI primers. TCRdb reprocessed the multiplex PCR reads with MiXCR, giving one entry per CDR3 protein. The data hold about 360,000 distinct CDR3 sequences, with around a quarter observed a single time. The sequenced sample consisted of blood. The receptors derive from a man aged 50 to 59 with Graves' hyperthyroidism.

This clonotype was picked up many times. The V and J genes are TRBV5-1 and TRBJ2-3; D is perhaps TRBD1 (6 bases). The CDR3 is 16 amino acids. Trimming pared 2 bases from V and 4 bases from J, leaving 17 bases between. Germline V CDR1 and CDR2: SGHRS, YFSETQ. The CDR3 loop reads CASSFASAGVPDTQYF. The DNA of the CDR3 is TGCGCCAGCAGCTTCGCAAGCGCAGGGGTCCCAGATACGCAGTATTTT.

This clonotype occurred a few times. This chain joins TRBV5-6 and TRBJ2-1, with 16 bases lining up with TRBD2. Germline CDR1 SGHDT, CDR2 YYEEEE. V was clipped by 2 bases and J by 7 bases; unmatched bases: 12. The CDR3 consists of 19 residues. The CDR3 reads CASSFGGTSGRASRNEQFF. The CDR3 DNA reads as TGTGCCAGCAGCTTTGGCGGGACTAGCGGGAGGGCCTCTAGAAATGAGCAGTTCTTC.

This clonotype came up a few times. This chain uses TRBV7-3 with TRBJ2-2; 8 bases match TRBD1. This CDR3 has 16 residues. Germline V CDR1 and CDR2: SGHTA, FQGTGA. Germline trimming cut 4 bases from V and 1 base from J; bases unmatched to any gene: 5. The CDR3, as DNA: TGTGCCAGCAGCTCCACAGGGGGGAGGAACACCGGGGAGCTGTTTTTT. Its translation is CASSSTGGRNTGELFF. Filled out from reference TRBV7-3 and TRBJ2-2, the complete variable domain reads GAGVSQTPSNKVTEKGKYVELRCDPISGHTALYWYRQSLGQGPEFLIYFQGTGAADDSGLPNDRFFAVRPEGSVSTLKIQRTERGDSAVYLCASSSTGGRNTGELFFGEGSRLTVL.

This clonotype was counted at least ten times. J is TRBJ2-5 and V is TRBV6-1; TRBD2 matches at 15 bases. The ends lost 5 bases at V and 0 bases at J; junction bases unmatched: 7. CDR1 and CDR2 from the germline V gene are MNHNS and SASEGT. The CDR3 runs 18 residues. In DNA form, the CDR3 reads TGTGCCAGCAGTTCCCCCGGACTAGCGGGAGGGTACCAAGAGACCCAGTACTTC. Its translation: CASSSPGLAGGYQETQYF.

The V and J genes are TRBV6-1 and TRBJ2-1; TRBD2 agrees at 7 bases. Germline CDR1 MNHNS, CDR2 SASEGT. The CDR3 is made up of 16 amino acids. With V trimmed by 6 bases and J by 7 bases, 15 bases remained unmatched. This CDR3 is CASSSASGKGVNEQFF. The CDR3 DNA sequence: TGTGCCAGCAGCTCAGCGAGCGGGAAGGGTGTAAATGAGCAGTTCTTC.

This clonotype was detected ten times or more. The chain links TRBV12-3 or TRBV12-4 to TRBJ2-1, with 9 positions matching TRBD2. J gave up 0 bases and V 3 bases, and 6 bases lay outside the gene matches. The CDR3 runs to 17 residues. The CDR3 coding sequence is TGTGCCAGCAGTTTCGGTAGCGGGAGAAGCTCCTACAATGAGCAGTTCTTC. Encoded protein: CASSFGSGRSSYNEQFF.

This clonotype appeared a few times. The J gene is TRBJ1-1, the V gene TRBV19; weak D call: TRBD1 (5 bases). V lost 7 bases and J lost 1, with 19 bases in between. This CDR3 spans 16 amino acids. From germline, CDR1 is LNHDA and CDR2 SQIVND (reference sequence). For the CDR3, the DNA is TGTGCCAGTATCGATTCGGCTCGGGGCTGGAACACTGAAGCTTTCTTT. Translating it yields CASIDSARGWNTEAFF.

CDR3 region: CASSLVQGGRYF. The CDR3 bases are TGTGCCAGCAGCTTAGTCCAGGGCGGGCGGTATTTT. V and J are TRBV11-2 and TRBJ2-3; D may be TRBD1 or TRBD2 (5 bases each). The CDR3 is 12 residues long. Germline lookup yields CDR1 SGHAT and CDR2 FQNNGV. V was clipped by 1 base and J by 14 bases, with 13 bases between them.

This clonotype was counted ten times or more. The chain recombines TRBV7-9 with TRBJ2-7; D uncertain. The length of the CDR3 is 13 residues. Germline CDR1 and CDR2: SEHNR and FQNEAQ (reference sequence). Between the trimmed V and J ends, which lost 3 bases and 3 bases, there was a span of 9 bases. The chain's CDR3 is CASSFPENYEQYF. The CDR3 DNA reads as TGTGCCAGCAGCTTCCCGGAAAACTACGAGCAGTACTTC.

This clonotype appeared a few times. This sequence joins TRBV5-1 and TRBJ2-3; D is unclear. CDR1 is SGHRS and CDR2 is YFSETQ in the germline V gene. The CDR3 runs to 14 residues. The ends were cut back, 5 bases at V and 5 bases at J, with 15 bases in the middle. Here the CDR3 reads CASRSGLERDTQYF. The CDR3 DNA sequence: TGCGCCAGCAGATCAGGCCTCGAGAGAGATACGCAGTATTTT.

This clonotype was seen more than once but under ten times. At one of its ends the junction is not consistent with the germline gene, which may arise from a read error. The chain uses TRBV6-1 and TRBJ2-3; perhaps TRBD2 as D (6 bases). Per germline, CDR1 MNHNS and CDR2 SASEGT. The CDR3 totals 16 residues. The CDR3 DNA is TGTGCCAGCAGTGAAGCGGGACTTCCCCGCACAGATACGCACTATTTT. Amino acid sequence: CASSEAGLPRTDTHYF.

CDR3 nucleotides: TGTGCCAGCAGCTTAGAAGTTGGGAGTGAGCAGTTCTTC. Its protein product is CASSLEVGSEQFF. J is TRBJ2-1 and V is TRBV7-2; D might be TRBD2 (5 bases). Trimming removed 1 base at V and 9 bases at J, with 10 bases between. The CDR3 contains 13 residues. Germline V gene data show CDR1 as SGHTA and CDR2 as FQGNSA. The full variable domain, its missing parts supplied by reference TRBV7-2 and TRBJ2-1, is GAGVSQSPSNKVTEKGKDVELRCDPISGHTALYWYRQSLGQGLEFLIYFQGNSAPDKSGLPSDRFSAERTGGSVSTLTIQRTQQEDSAVYLCASSLEVGSEQFFGPGTRLTVL.

This rearrangement joins TRBV30 to TRBJ1-5; possibly TRBD1 for D (5 bases). The CDR3 runs to 13 residues. V shed 1 base and J shed 4 bases, with 8 bases lying between them. Germline loops: CDR1 GTSNPN, CDR2 SVGIG (reference sequence). The CDR3 DNA sequence: TGTGCCTGGAGTGGGGGGAATAATCAGCCCCAGCATTTT. Amino acid sequence: CAWSGGNNQPQHF.

This clonotype appeared many times. The chain recombines TRBV19 with TRBJ2-1; D is possibly TRBD2 (5 bases). V shed 9 bases and J shed 0 bases, with 9 bases lying between them. From germline, CDR1 is LNHDA and CDR2 SQIVND (reference sequence). The CDR3 is 13 amino acids. The CDR3 here is CASSRGSYNEQFF. The CDR3 DNA sequence: TGTGCCAGCAGCCGGGGCTCCTACAATGAGCAGTTCTTC.

There are a few counts of this clonotype. The genes are TRBV5-1 and TRBJ2-3; tentative D call: TRBD1 (6 bases). Trimming left V 0 bases short and J 6 bases short, with 26 bases between. CDR1 and CDR2 from the germline V gene are SGHRS and YFSETQ. The CDR3 contains 19 residues. Here the CDR3 reads CASSLEGLVGARVTDTQYF. In DNA form, the CDR3 reads TGCGCCAGCAGCTTGGAGGGCTTAGTGGGGGCGCGGGTGACGGATACGCAGTATTTT.

The count of this clonotype is one. The rearrangement links TRBV25-1 to TRBJ1-2; tentative D call: TRBD1 (6 bases). Trimming cost V 2 bases and J 4 bases, with 17 bases left between them. This CDR3 has 16 residues. Germline V CDR1 and CDR2: MGHDK, SYGVNS. Here the CDR3 DNA reads TGTGCCAGCAGTGAAAGGGCGGGGGCGAGGGCCTATGGCTACACCTTC. It encodes CASSERAGARAYGYTF.

This sequence joins TRBV19 and TRBJ1-5; the D is unclear. CDR1 and CDR2 from the germline V gene are LNHDA and SQIVND (reference sequence). CDR3 size: 13 residues. Trimming removed 3 bases from V and 6 bases from J, with 9 bases in between. CDR3 loop: CASSMDLRQPQHF. The CDR3 DNA reads TGTGCCAGTAGTATGGACCTTCGTCAGCCCCAGCATTTT.

This clonotype was counted a few times. The gene calls are TRBV2 and TRBJ1-1; D might be TRBD1 (6 bases). The CDR3 consists of 14 residues. Germline CDR1 is SNHLY and CDR2 is FYNNEI. Trimming removed 7 bases at V and 0 bases at J, with 12 bases between. The CDR3 protein is CASTRGAVNTEAFF. The CDR3 region has the DNA TGTGCCAGCACAAGGGGGGCAGTGAACACTGAAGCTTTCTTT.

The chain has TRBV5-1 and TRBJ1-1; perhaps TRBD1 as D (5 bases). This CDR3 contains 15 residues. CDR1 and CDR2 (germline): SGHRS, YFSETQ. Trimming pared 4 bases from V and 4 bases from J, leaving 17 bases between. CDR3 sequence (DNA): TGCGCCAGCAGCCGGGGGACCGGAGGGGTCACTGAAGCTTTCTTT. Translated, it gives CASSRGTGGVTEAFF.

The V and J genes are TRBV9 and TRBJ2-5; D ambiguous. Germline CDR1 SGDLS, CDR2 YYNGEE. The V end lost 1 base, the J end lost 7 bases, and 17 bases lay between the germline ends. The CDR3 covers 15 residues. The DNA for the CDR3 is TGTGCCAGCAGCGTAAGCTTGGACCCCGGTATGACCCAGTACTTC. Translated, it gives CASSVSLDPGMTQYF.

Only a few counts were recorded for this clonotype. The chain employs TRBV3-1 and TRBJ2-1; TRBD2 agrees at 9 bases. Per germline, CDR1 LGHDT and CDR2 YNNKEL (reference sequence). There are 15 residues in the CDR3. Unmatched junction bases numbered 7, after V lost 5 bases and J lost 5 bases. In nucleotides, the CDR3 is TGTGCCAGCAGCTATACTAGCGGGTCGAACAATGAGCAGTTCTTC. Its protein is CASSYTSGSNNEQFF.

The CDR3 protein is CASSGEGRIQYF. Here the CDR3 DNA reads TGTGCCAGCAGCGGCGAGGGGAGGATTCAGTACTTC. The rearrangement links TRBV9 to TRBJ2-4, with D possibly matching TRBD2 (6 bases). Germline values: CDR1 SGDLS, CDR2 YYNGEE. Trimming removed 3 bases at V and 10 bases at J, with 11 bases between. There are 12 residues in the CDR3.

The chain combines TRBV5-8 with TRBJ1-1; no clear D gene. Germline lookup yields CDR1 SGHTS and CDR2 YDEGEE. With 3 bases removed from V and 7 bases from J, the gap between germline ends came to 7 bases. CDR3 size: 11 residues. The CDR3 here is CASSSGIEAFF. The CDR3 coding sequence is TGTGCCAGCAGCTCGGGGATTGAAGCTTTCTTT.

This clonotype was observed a handful of times. V is TRBV6-1 and J is TRBJ2-5, with 16 positions matching TRBD2. Per germline, CDR1 MNHNS and CDR2 SASEGT. The CDR3 spans 17 residues. V lost 0 bases to trimming and J lost 5 bases; unmatched junction nucleotides: 3. The CDR3 sequence: CASSEAWGLAGGETQYF. The CDR3 region has the DNA TGTGCCAGCAGTGAAGCTTGGGGACTAGCGGGAGGGGAGACCCAGTACTTC.

This clonotype was counted between two and nine times. The rearrangement joins TRBV6-2 or TRBV6-3 to TRBJ1-1; maybe TRBD1 (5 bases). The germline gives CDR1 MNHEY, CDR2 SVGEGT. This CDR3 comprises 14 residues. V was trimmed by 9 bases and J by 0 bases, leaving 14 bases between them. CDR3 protein: CASSGFLMNTEAFF. The CDR3 DNA follows: TGTGCCAGTTCAGGGTTCCTGATGAACACTGAAGCTTTCTTT.

With respect to this clonotype: Mismatch with germline at one junction end may stem from a read error. This chain joins TRBV5-1 and TRBJ2-5; TRBD2 aligns across 9 bases. Germline assignment: CDR1 SGHRS and CDR2 YFSETQ. The CDR3 runs to 14 residues. CDR3 DNA: TGCGCCAGCACCTTGAGCGGGAGGCAAGAGACCCAGTACTTC. This encodes CASTLSGRQETQYF.

This clonotype was seen many times. The genes are TRBV11-2 and TRBJ2-5; maybe TRBD2 (6 bases). The germline V and J ends were trimmed by 6 bases and 5 bases, with 19 bases remaining between them. Germline CDR1 is SGHAT and CDR2 is FQNNGV. The CDR3 runs to 15 residues. The CDR3 loop reads CASRRPTGLAETQYF. The CDR3 region has the DNA TGTGCCAGCAGAAGACCCACGGGACTTGCGGAGACCCAGTACTTC. Based on the CDR3 plus reference TRBV11-2 and TRBJ2-5, the full variable domain is EAGVAQSPRYKIIEKRQSVAFWCNPISGHATLYWYQQILGQGPKLLIQFQNNGVVDDSQLPKDRFSAERLKGVDSTLKIQPAKLEDSAVYLCASRRPTGLAETQYFGPGTRLLVL.

The table lists this clonotype with a count of one. A single base separates this from a much larger clone, so it may be a read error. This chain links TRBV11-3 with TRBJ1-1, with D uncertain. Germline V lookup: CDR1 SGHNT, CDR2 YENEEA. The V and J ends lost 1 base and 7 bases respectively, with 7 bases between them. This CDR3 has 12 amino acids. CDR3 residues: CASSLGVGEAFF. The CDR3 region has the DNA TGTGCCAGCAGCTTAGGGGTTGGTGAAGCTTTCTTT.

The chain recombines TRBV29-1 with TRBJ1-1, with unresolved D. The V and J ends lost 4 bases and 6 bases respectively, with 6 bases between them. Germline loops: CDR1 SQVTM, CDR2 ANQGSEA. The CDR3 extends over 10 amino acids. CDR3 sequence (DNA): TGCAGCGTTGTGTCATCTGAAGCTTTCTTT. Translation: CSVVSSEAFF. Together with reference TRBV29-1 and TRBJ1-1, the CDR3 gives the full variable domain: SAVISQKPSRDICQRGTSLTIQCQVDSQVTMMFWYRQQPGQSLTLIATANQGSEATYESGFVIDKFPISRPNLTFSTLTVSNMSPEDSSIYLCSVVSSEAFFGQGTRLTVV.

This clonotype came up many times. The V gene is TRBV6-1, the J gene TRBJ1-1; TRBD1 matches at 7 bases. The CDR3 is 15 amino acids. V lost 4 bases and J lost 1; bases outside the gene matches: 6. Per the germline V gene, CDR1 is MNHNS and CDR2 is SASEGT. DNA of the CDR3: TGTGCCAGCAGTGGGGGGGGACAGAGGAACACTGAAGCTTTCTTT. Amino acid sequence: CASSGGGQRNTEAFF.

V is TRBV11-2 and J is TRBJ2-3, with 12 bases matching TRBD2. Germline lookup yields CDR1 SGHAT and CDR2 FQNNGV. This CDR3 is 20 amino acids long. After removal of 1 base from V and 6 bases from J, the junction contained 17 bases not matched to a gene. CDR3 nucleotide sequence: TGTGCCAGCAGCTTAGTGGTTCCAGGGGGACTAGCGGGCATACGCGATACGCAGTATTTT. It specifies CASSLVVPGGLAGIRDTQYF.

The table lists this clonotype with many counts. This sequence joins TRBV3-1 and TRBJ2-1; 7 bases are shared with TRBD2. Germline loops: CDR1 LGHDT, CDR2 YNNKEL (reference sequence). V lost 0 bases and J lost 4; bases outside the gene matches: 3. This CDR3 is built from 15 residues. The CDR3 coding sequence is TGTGCCAGCAGCCAAGAGGCTAGCGGTTACAATGAGCAGTTCTTC. It yields the protein CASSQEASGYNEQFF.